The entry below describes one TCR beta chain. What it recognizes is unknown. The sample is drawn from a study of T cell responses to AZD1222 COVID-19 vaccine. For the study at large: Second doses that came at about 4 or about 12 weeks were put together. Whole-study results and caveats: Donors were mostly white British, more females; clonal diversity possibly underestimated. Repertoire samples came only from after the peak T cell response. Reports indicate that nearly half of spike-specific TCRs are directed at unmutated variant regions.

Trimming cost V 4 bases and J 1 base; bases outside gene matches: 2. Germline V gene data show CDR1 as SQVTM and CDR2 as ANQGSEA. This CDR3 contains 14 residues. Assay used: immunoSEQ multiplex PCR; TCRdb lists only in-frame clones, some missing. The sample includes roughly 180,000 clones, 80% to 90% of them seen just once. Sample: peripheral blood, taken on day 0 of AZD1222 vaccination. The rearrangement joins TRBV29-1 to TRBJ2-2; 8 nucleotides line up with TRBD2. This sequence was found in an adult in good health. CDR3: CSVVRGVNTGELFF. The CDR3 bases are TGCAGCGTTGTGCGGGGGGTGAACACCGGGGAGCTGTTTTTT.